The 3 T cell receptor beta chains below come from one sample, sequenced in a study of memory CD4+ T cells and cytomegalovirus serostatus. Single viable CD3+CD4+CD8-CD45RO+ cells were sorted as the memory CD4+ T cells. Repertoires were generated with immunoSEQ multiplex PCR, while TCRdb's copy carries only in-frame clones and drops some. The repertoire consists of about 50,000 clones, with roughly 80% occurring once and the leading ten covering 0.67%. Sequencing used memory CD4+ T cells from blood. All receptors come from an adult in good health and CMV-seronegative.

This chain's CDR3 is CASSFLPLQGAGQETQYF. Written as DNA, the CDR3 is TGTGCCAGCAGTTTCCTCCCCCTACAGGGGGCTGGTCAAGAGACCCAGTACTTC. The chain joins TRBV27 to TRBJ2-5; the match to TRBD1 covers 9 bases. The V and J ends lost 3 bases and 2 bases, in that order; junction bases with no gene match: 13. CDR1 and CDR2 from the germline V gene are MNHEY and SMNVEV (reference sequence). CDR3 length: 18 amino acids.

The chain joins TRBV28 to TRBJ1-5; no clear D gene. V was trimmed by 2 bases and J by 5 bases, leaving 10 bases between them. Germline V lookup: CDR1 MDHEN, CDR2 SYDVKM. The CDR3 runs to 14 residues. The CDR3 region is CASSLRGWDQPQHF. As DNA, the CDR3 is TGTGCCAGCAGTTTAAGAGGGTGGGATCAGCCCCAGCATTTT.

This clone was detected only once. The rearrangement uses TRBV9 and TRBJ2-3, with a tentative D call TRBD1 (6 bases). In germline, CDR1 is SGDLS, CDR2 YYNGEE. Trimming took off 0 bases at V and 6 bases at J, with 11 bases between the two ends. The CDR3 has 14 amino acids. CDR3: CASSVAPGEDTQYF. The CDR3 DNA reads as TGTGCCAGCAGCGTAGCACCAGGGGAGGATACGCAGTATTTT.